The 17 T cell receptor beta chains below all came from one sample that was sequenced in a study of OX40 agonist ivuxolimab in advanced cancers. Profiled with immunoSEQ multiplex PCR; TCRdb holds only in-frame clones, not every one. The top ten clones hold about 15% of a sample with around 40,000 clones, around 84% of them seen once. The sample here was CD4+ or CD8+ T cells sorted from blood, taken in a trial of the OX40 agonist ivuxolimab. These TCRs come from an adult with an advanced solid tumor such as melanoma, head and neck, liver or kidney cancer.

V and J are TRBV19 and TRBJ1-2, with D uncertain. V lost 2 bases, J lost 6 bases, and 16 bases lay in between. The CDR3 consists of 15 residues. The V gene's germline CDR1 is LNHDA and CDR2 SQIVND (reference sequence). Here the CDR3 reads CASSIRPDGWNGYTF. Written as DNA, the CDR3 is TGTGCCAGTAGTATACGGCCGGACGGCTGGAATGGCTACACCTTC. The whole variable domain, filled in from reference TRBV19 and TRBJ1-2, reads DGGITQSPKYLFRKEGQNVTLSCEQNLNHDAMYWYRQDPGQGLRLIYYSQIVNDFQKGDIAEGYSVSREKKESFPLTVTSAQKNPTAFYLCASSIRPDGWNGYTFGSGTRLTVV.

In nucleotides, the CDR3 is TGTGCCAGCAAGGTTGAGGGAGAGAGCTCCTACGAGCAGTACTTC. The encoded protein is CASKVEGESSYEQYF. The chain uses TRBV27 and TRBJ2-7, with a possible D match to TRBD2 (5 bases). V was trimmed by 7 bases and J by 0 bases, leaving 16 bases between them. CDR3 size: 15 residues. The germline V gene encodes CDR1 MNHEY and CDR2 SMNVEV (reference sequence).

The chain has TRBV15 and TRBJ1-2; D is uncertain. The ends were cut back, 0 bases at V and 5 bases at J, with 4 bases in the middle. The CDR3 covers 12 residues. Looked up from germline, CDR1 is LNHNV and CDR2 is YYDKDF (reference sequence). CDR3 region: CATSRDRYGYTF. DNA for the CDR3: TGTGCCACCAGCAGAGACAGATATGGCTACACCTTC.

V gene TRBV28 combines with J gene TRBJ2-2, with D tentatively TRBD2 (5 bases). Germline V gives CDR1 MDHEN, CDR2 SYDVKM. The CDR3 length is 13 residues. The V end lost 5 bases, the J end lost 1 base, and 5 bases lay between the germline ends. In DNA, the CDR3 is TGTGCCAGCAGTCGGGAGAACACCGGGGAGCTGTTTTTT. This codes for CASSRENTGELFF.

The rearrangement uses TRBV9 and TRBJ2-5; the match to TRBD2 covers 7 bases. CDR1 and CDR2 (germline): SGDLS, YYNGEE. With 0 bases clipped from V and 4 bases from J, the junction kept 9 bases outside the gene matches. The length of the CDR3 is 16 residues. CDR3 region: CASSVGLAVGGETQYF. The CDR3 DNA follows: TGTGCCAGCAGCGTAGGGCTAGCGGTGGGGGGAGAGACCCAGTACTTC.

This rearrangement joins TRBV20-1 to TRBJ2-5, with D tentatively TRBD2 (5 bases). The CDR3 covers 9 residues. Germline V lookup: CDR1 DFQATT, CDR2 SNEGSKA (reference sequence). Trimming left V 6 bases short and J 9 bases short, with 8 bases between. The CDR3 here is CSAGVAQYF. The CDR3 coding sequence is TGCAGTGCCGGGGTGGCCCAGTACTTC.

The rearrangement links TRBV19 to TRBJ1-5; TRBD1 might be the D (6 bases). Per germline, CDR1 LNHDA and CDR2 SQIVND (reference sequence). The CDR3 has 17 amino acids. V lost 1 base to trimming and J lost 3 bases, with 16 bases between them. The CDR3 bases are TGTGCCAGTAGTATAGGCCCGGGGGCCTTAGCCAATCAGCCCCAGCATTTT. Its protein is CASSIGPGALANQPQHF.

The gene calls are TRBV19 and TRBJ1-5; D remains ambiguous. The germline V gene encodes CDR1 LNHDA and CDR2 SQIVND (reference sequence). The V and J ends lost 1 base and 1 base respectively, with 8 bases between them. The CDR3 length is 15 residues. The CDR3 loop is CASSIVHRSNQPQHF. As DNA, the CDR3 is TGTGCCAGTAGTATAGTCCACCGGAGCAATCAGCCCCAGCATTTT.

The chain carries TRBV19 and TRBJ2-7; D is perhaps TRBD2 (5 bases). The CDR3 covers 15 residues. The germline CDR1 and CDR2 sequences are LNHDA and SQIVND (reference sequence). The V and J ends lost 6 bases and 1 base respectively, with 16 bases between them. CDR3: CASSVGSDTSYEQYF. CDR3 nucleotide sequence: TGTGCCAGTAGCGTCGGTAGCGACACTTCCTACGAGCAGTACTTC.

The V and J genes are TRBV23-1 and TRBJ1-6; no firm D call. TRBV23-1 is classed as an ORF, of uncertain function. This CDR3 spans 19 amino acids. V gave up 1 base and J gave up 1 base, with 17 bases separating them. CDR3 residues: CASSQYPPGVGSYNSPLHF. The CDR3 coding sequence is TGCGCCAGCAGTCAATACCCCCCCGGGGTGGGTTCCTATAATTCACCCCTCCACTTT.

The chain employs TRBV2 and TRBJ2-7; D tentatively reads TRBD1 or TRBD2 (5 bases each). The V gene's germline CDR1 is SNHLY and CDR2 FYNNEI. Between the trimmed V and J ends, which lost 8 bases and 0 bases, there was a span of 11 bases. The CDR3 contains 13 residues. CDR3 loop: CASEGEPSYEQYF. Written as DNA, the CDR3 is TGTGCCAGCGAAGGGGAGCCCTCCTACGAGCAGTACTTC.

The V call is TRBV19, the J call TRBJ2-1, with 7 bases aligning to TRBD1. CDR3 size: 17 residues. Germline CDR1 and CDR2: LNHDA and SQIVND (reference sequence). V lost 5 bases and J lost 7; bases outside the gene matches: 17. The CDR3 region is CASSSPPTGPRLNEQFF. CDR3 in DNA: TGTGCCAGTAGTTCCCCCCCGACAGGGCCCCGATTAAATGAGCAGTTCTTC.

The gene calls are TRBV4-3 and TRBJ1-1; no clear D. The CDR3 is 13 residues long. V shed 2 bases and J shed 3 bases, with 7 bases lying between them. CDR1 is LGHNA, CDR2 YSLEER, per germline. The CDR3 bases are TGCGCCAGCAGCCAATTCTCTGACACTGAAGCTTTCTTT. Translation gives CASSQFSDTEAFF.

This clone turned up a few times. V and J are TRBV13 and TRBJ2-5, with a weak D call TRBD2 (6 bases). The CDR3 totals 17 residues. From germline, CDR1 is PRHDT and CDR2 FYEKMQ (reference sequence). V lost 0 bases and J 2 bases, leaving 16 bases between the germline ends. The DNA for the CDR3 is TGTGCCAGCAGCTTAGGGGACGGCGGGGTAAAGCAAGAGACCCAGTACTTC. Translating gives CASSLGDGGVKQETQYF.

The rearrangement joins TRBV19 to TRBJ1-2, with 10 nucleotides matching TRBD1. Germline assignment: CDR1 LNHDA and CDR2 SQIVND (reference sequence). With V trimmed by 10 bases and J by 6 bases, 11 bases remained unmatched. This CDR3 has 14 amino acids. Here the CDR3 DNA reads TGTGCCACCGCCCTGGGACAGGGGAACCATGGCTACACCTTC. It specifies CATALGQGNHGYTF. Supplemented by reference TRBV19 and TRBJ1-2, the full variable domain reads DGGITQSPKYLFRKEGQNVTLSCEQNLNHDAMYWYRQDPGQGLRLIYYSQIVNDFQKGDIAEGYSVSREKKESFPLTVTSAQKNPTAFYLCATALGQGNHGYTFGSGTRLTVV.

This chain joins TRBV29-1 and TRBJ2-7; a weak D match, TRBD1 (5 bases). The ends were cut back, 7 bases at V and 5 bases at J, with 12 bases in the middle. The CDR3 spans 11 residues. Germline V gene data show CDR1 as SQVTM and CDR2 as ANQGSEA. The CDR3 loop is CSGGQVHEQYF. The CDR3 DNA reads as TGCAGCGGCGGACAAGTCCACGAGCAGTACTTC.

The J gene is TRBJ2-7, the V gene TRBV18; 14 positions agree with TRBD2. The CDR3 length is 15 residues. V shed 3 bases and J 4 bases; nucleotides not matched to a gene: 2. Per germline, CDR1 KGHSH and CDR2 LQKENI. The CDR3 reads CASSPGLAGEYEQYF. DNA of the CDR3: TGTGCCAGCTCACCGGGACTAGCGGGAGAATACGAGCAGTACTTC.